This TCR beta chain was sequenced for a study of cytomegalovirus exposure and HLA in healthy donors. Overall study findings and caveats: Another analysis was done later, and it associated approximately 18,000 TCR beta sequences with HLA alleles at 0.05 false discovery rate. Reports described diagnosis of cytomegalovirus status by the classifier as highly specific and sensitive.

The CDR3 extends over 14 amino acids. J was trimmed by 10 bases and V by 5 bases; bases with no gene match: 7. From germline, CDR1 is MNHEY and CDR2 SMNVEV (reference sequence). In the PCR, 60 Vbeta and 13 Jbeta primers were used. Sequenced by immunoSEQ multiplex PCR; TCRdb stores in-frame clones only, minus some. Its clone listing holds about 120,000 clones. Details on this clone: What it binds is unknown.

This sequence was found in a man in his thirties or forties in good health and CMV-seronegative. Sequenced material: PBMCs. The chain joins TRBV27 to TRBJ1-6; 8 positions match TRBD1. Written as DNA, the CDR3 is TGTGCCAGCAGTCCGTCGGACAGGGTCTCACCCCTCCACTTT. Protein: CASSPSDRVSPLHF.